This T cell receptor (beta chain) was identified in a study of blood T cell repertoires in COVID-19. Study information: The cDNA or gDNA used as material had been derived from T cells, B-cell-depleted T cells, or PBMCs.

Sequencing used immunoSEQ multiplex PCR; TCRdb keeps in-frame clones, though not all of them. Of more than 95,000 clones in the sample, around 90% were seen once. The CDR3 covers 12 residues. CDR1 and CDR2 (germline): LNHDA, SQIVND (reference sequence). The ends were cut back, 3 bases at V and 6 bases at J, with 5 bases in the middle. The chain uses TRBV19 and TRBJ1-4, with D uncertain. Input material: peripheral blood. The receptor's source is a human donor in a cohort sampled during active COVID-19. The CDR3 loop is CASSILYEKLFF. In DNA form, the CDR3 reads TGTGCCAGTAGTATCCTTTATGAAAAACTGTTTTTT. The full variable domain, completed using reference TRBV19 and TRBJ1-4, is DGGITQSPKYLFRKEGQNVTLSCEQNLNHDAMYWYRQDPGQGLRLIYYSQIVNDFQKGDIAEGYSVSREKKESFPLTVTSAQKNPTAFYLCASSILYEKLFFGSGTQLSVL.